The sequence of this T cell receptor (beta chain) was determined in a study of shared clonotypes between healthy human individuals. Study summary: CD8 memory received one plate per donor, CD8 naive two, CD4 memory three and CD4 naive three.

Sequencing was performed with immunoSEQ multiplex PCR; in TCRdb, only in-frame clones are kept and a portion is missing. This sample has roughly 2,500,000 clones; over 85% occur once, and the top ten carry approximately 0.37%. As for this clone: Its antigen is undetermined.

The study's findings and limits: Estimated richness was generally greater in naive than memory subsets. The naive CD4 repertoires of four donors were compared, and about 5% of clonotypes were shared.

Germline loops: CDR1 SEHNR, CDR2 FQNEAQ (reference sequence). The CDR3 contains 14 residues. V gave up 6 bases and J gave up 7 bases, with 18 bases separating them. Material for sequencing was naive CD4+ T cells from PBMCs. Subset here: CD45RA+ positively selected. The TCR originated in a man younger than 35 in good health. Some clones in this sample may be carry-over from other donors' samples. The chain couples TRBV7-9 to TRBJ2-5, with D perhaps matching TRBD2 (6 bases). The DNA of the CDR3 is TGTGCCAGCAGTTCCCGGGGGACTGTTGGGACCCAGTACTTC. Translated, it gives CASSSRGTVGTQYF.